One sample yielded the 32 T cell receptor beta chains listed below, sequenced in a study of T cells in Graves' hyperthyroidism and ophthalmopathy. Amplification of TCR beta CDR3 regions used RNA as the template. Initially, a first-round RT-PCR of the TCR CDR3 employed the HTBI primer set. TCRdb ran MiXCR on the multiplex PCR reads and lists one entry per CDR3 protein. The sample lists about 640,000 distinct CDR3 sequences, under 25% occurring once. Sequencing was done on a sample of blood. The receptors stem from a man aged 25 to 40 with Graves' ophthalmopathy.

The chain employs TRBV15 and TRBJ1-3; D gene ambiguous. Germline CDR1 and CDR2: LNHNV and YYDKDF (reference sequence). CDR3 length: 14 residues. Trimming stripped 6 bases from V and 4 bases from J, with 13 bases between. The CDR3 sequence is CATSPVGVGNTIYF. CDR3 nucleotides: TGTGCCACCAGTCCCGTTGGTGTAGGAAACACCATATATTTT.

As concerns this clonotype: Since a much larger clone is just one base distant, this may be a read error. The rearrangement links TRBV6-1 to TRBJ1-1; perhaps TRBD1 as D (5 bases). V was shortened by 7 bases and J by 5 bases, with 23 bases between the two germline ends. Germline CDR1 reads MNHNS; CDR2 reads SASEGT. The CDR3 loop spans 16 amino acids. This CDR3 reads CASNIPRGVAPTEAFF. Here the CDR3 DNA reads TGTGCCAGCAACATTCCGAGAGGGGTGGCACCTACTGAAGCTTTCTTT.

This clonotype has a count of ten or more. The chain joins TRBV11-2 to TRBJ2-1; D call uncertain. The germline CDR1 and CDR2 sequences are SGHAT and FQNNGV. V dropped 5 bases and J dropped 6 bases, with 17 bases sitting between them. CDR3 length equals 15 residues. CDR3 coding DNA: TGTGCCAGCAGCCCAGAGGCGGAGTCGTCCAATGAGCAGTTCTTC. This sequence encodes CASSPEAESSNEQFF.

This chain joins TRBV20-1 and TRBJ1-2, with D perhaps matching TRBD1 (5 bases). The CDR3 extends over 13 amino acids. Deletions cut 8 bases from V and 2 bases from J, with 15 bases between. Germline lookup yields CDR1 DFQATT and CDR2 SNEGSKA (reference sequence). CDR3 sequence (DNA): TGCAGTCCCTCTGACAGCGTGAACTATGGCTACACCTTC. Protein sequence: CSPSDSVNYGYTF.

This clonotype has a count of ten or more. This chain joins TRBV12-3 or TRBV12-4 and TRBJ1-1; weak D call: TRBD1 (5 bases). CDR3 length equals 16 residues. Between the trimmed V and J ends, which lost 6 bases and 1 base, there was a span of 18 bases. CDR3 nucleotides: TGTGCCAGCAGCCCTTCGGAGGGGTCCAGGAACACTGAAGCTTTCTTT. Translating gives CASSPSEGSRNTEAFF.

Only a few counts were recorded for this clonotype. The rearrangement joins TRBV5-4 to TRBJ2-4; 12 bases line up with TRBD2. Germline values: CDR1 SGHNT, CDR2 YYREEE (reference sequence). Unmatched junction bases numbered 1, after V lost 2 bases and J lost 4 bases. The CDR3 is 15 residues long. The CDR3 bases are TGTGCCAGCAGCTTCACTAGCGGGAGGAAAAACATTCAGTACTTC. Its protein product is CASSFTSGRKNIQYF.

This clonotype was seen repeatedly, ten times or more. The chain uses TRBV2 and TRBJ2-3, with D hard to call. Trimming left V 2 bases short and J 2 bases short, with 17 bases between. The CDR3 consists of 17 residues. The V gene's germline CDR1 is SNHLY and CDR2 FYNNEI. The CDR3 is CASSERAAPVFTDTQYF. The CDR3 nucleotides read TGTGCCAGCAGTGAAAGGGCAGCCCCCGTCTTCACAGATACGCAGTATTTT. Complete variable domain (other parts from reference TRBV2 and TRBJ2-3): EPEVTQTPSHQVTQMGQEVILRCVPISNHLYFYWYRQILGQKVEFLVSFYNNEISEKSEIFDDQFSVERPDGSNFTLKIRSTKLEDSAMYFCASSERAAPVFTDTQYFGPGTRLTVL.

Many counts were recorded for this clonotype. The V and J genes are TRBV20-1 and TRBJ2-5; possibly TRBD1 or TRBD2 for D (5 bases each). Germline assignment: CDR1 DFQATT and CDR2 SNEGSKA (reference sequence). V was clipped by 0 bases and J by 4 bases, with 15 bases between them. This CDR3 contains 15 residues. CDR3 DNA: TGCAGTGCTAGAGATAGGGCAGGGAGTGTAGAGACCCAGTACTTC. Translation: CSARDRAGSVETQYF.

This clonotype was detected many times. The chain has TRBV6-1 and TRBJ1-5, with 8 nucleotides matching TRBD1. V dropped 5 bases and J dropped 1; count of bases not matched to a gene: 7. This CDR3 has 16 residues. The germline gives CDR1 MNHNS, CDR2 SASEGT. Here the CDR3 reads CASSPGQGSSNQPQHF. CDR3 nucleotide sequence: TGTGCCAGCAGTCCAGGACAGGGATCGAGCAATCAGCCCCAGCATTTT.

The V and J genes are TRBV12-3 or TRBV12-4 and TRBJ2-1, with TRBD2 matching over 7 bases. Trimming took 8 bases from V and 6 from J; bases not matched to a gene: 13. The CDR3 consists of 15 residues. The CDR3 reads CASSQLGGIGNEQFF. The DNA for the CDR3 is TGTGCCAGCTCCCAGTTGGGAGGGATTGGCAATGAGCAGTTCTTC.

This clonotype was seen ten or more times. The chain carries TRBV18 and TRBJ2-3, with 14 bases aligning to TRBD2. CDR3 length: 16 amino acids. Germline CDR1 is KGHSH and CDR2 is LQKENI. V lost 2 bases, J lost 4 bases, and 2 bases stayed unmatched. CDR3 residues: CASSPGTSGSPDTQYF. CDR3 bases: TGTGCCAGCTCACCAGGGACTAGCGGGAGCCCAGATACGCAGTATTTT.

The CDR3 region is CASSSGLYSNQPQHF. The CDR3 DNA is TGTGCCAGCAGTTCCGGGCTCTATAGCAATCAGCCCCAGCATTTT. The rearrangement uses TRBV6-1 and TRBJ1-5; no definite D call. The CDR3 extends over 15 amino acids. CDR1 is MNHNS, CDR2 SASEGT, per germline. V lost 5 bases and J lost 0, with 11 bases in between.

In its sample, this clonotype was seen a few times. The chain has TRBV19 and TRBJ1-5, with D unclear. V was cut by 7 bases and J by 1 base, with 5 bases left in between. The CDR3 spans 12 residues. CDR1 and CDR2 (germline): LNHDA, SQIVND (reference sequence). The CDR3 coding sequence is TGTGCCAGTACACAGAGCAATCAGCCCCAGCATTTT. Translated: CASTQSNQPQHF.

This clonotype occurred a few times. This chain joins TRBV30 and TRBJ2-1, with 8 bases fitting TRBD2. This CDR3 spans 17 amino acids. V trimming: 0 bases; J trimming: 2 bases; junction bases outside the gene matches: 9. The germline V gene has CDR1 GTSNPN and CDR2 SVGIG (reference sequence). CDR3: CAWSVFTVAGTYNEQFF. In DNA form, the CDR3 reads TGTGCCTGGAGTGTCTTCACCGTAGCGGGAACCTACAATGAGCAGTTCTTC.

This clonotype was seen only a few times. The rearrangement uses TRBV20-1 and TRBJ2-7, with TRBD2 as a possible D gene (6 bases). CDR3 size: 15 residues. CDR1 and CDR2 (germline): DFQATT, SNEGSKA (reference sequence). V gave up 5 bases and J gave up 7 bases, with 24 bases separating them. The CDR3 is CSAETPWQLAGEQYF. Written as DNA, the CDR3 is TGCAGTGCTGAGACCCCCTGGCAGTTGGCGGGGGAGCAGTACTTC.

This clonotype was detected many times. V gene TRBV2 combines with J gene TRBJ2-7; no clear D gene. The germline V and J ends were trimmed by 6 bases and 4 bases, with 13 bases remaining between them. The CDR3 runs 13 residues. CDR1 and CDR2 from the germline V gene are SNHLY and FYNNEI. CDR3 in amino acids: CASSLPGFYEQYF. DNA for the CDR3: TGTGCCAGCAGCCTACCGGGCTTTTACGAGCAGTACTTC.

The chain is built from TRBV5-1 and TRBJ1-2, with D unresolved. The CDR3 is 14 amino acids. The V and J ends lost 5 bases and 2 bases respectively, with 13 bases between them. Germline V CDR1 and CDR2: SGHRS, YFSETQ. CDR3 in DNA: TGCGCCAGCAGGGGCGGTTTGTCCAACTATGGCTACACCTTC. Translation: CASRGGLSNYGYTF.

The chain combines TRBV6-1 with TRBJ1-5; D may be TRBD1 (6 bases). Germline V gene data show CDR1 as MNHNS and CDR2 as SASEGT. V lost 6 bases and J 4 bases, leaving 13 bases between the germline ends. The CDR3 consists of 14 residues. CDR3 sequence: CASRNGGANQPQHF. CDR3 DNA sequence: TGTGCCAGCAGAAACGGGGGGGCTAATCAGCCCCAGCATTTT.

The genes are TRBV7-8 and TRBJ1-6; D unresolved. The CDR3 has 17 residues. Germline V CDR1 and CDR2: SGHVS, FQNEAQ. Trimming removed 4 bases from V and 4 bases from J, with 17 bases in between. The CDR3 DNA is TGTGCCAGCAGCTCCGCCGCGGGCCTTGGGTATAATTCACCCCTCCACTTT. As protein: CASSSAAGLGYNSPLHF.

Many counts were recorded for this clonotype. In DNA form, the CDR3 reads TGTGCCAGCACCCCCCGGACAGCATTTAATTCACCCCTCCACTTT. Protein product: CASTPRTAFNSPLHF. The chain joins TRBV6-1 to TRBJ1-6, with D possibly matching TRBD1 (6 bases). Germline loops: CDR1 MNHNS, CDR2 SASEGT. Trimming took off 7 bases at V and 6 bases at J, with 16 bases between the two ends. The CDR3 covers 15 residues.

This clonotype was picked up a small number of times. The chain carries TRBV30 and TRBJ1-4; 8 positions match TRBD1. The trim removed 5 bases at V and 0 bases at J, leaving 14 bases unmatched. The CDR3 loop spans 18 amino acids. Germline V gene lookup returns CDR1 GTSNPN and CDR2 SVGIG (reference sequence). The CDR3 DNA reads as TGTGCCTGGGCCCCTTCGGGTGAGACAGGGGCAACTAATGAAAAACTGTTTTTT. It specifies CAWAPSGETGATNEKLFF.

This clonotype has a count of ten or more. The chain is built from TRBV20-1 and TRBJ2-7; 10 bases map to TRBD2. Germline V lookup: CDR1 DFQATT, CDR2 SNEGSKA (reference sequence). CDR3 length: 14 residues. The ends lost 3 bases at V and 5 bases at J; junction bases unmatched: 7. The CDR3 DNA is TGCAGTGCTAGGGAGGGACTAGCGAGCCACGAGCAGTACTTC. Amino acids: CSAREGLASHEQYF.

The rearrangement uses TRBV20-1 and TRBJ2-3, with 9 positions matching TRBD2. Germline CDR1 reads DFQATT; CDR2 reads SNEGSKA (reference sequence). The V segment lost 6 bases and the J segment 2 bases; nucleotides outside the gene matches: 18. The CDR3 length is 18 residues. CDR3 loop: CSALPRGGGRAVTDTQYF. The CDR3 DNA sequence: TGCAGTGCCCTCCCGAGGGGCGGCGGGAGGGCCGTCACAGATACGCAGTATTTT.

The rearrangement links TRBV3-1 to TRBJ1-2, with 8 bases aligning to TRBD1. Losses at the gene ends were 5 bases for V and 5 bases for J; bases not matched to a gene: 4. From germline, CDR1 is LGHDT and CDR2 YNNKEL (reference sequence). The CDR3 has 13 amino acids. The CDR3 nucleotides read TGTGCCAGCAGCTATCAGGGGGCGTATGGCTACACCTTC. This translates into CASSYQGAYGYTF. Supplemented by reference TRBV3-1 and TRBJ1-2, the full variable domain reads DTAVSQTPKYLVTQMGNDKSIKCEQNLGHDTMYWYKQDSKKFLKIMFSYNNKELIINETVPNRFSPKSPDKAHLNLHINSLELGDSAVYFCASSYQGAYGYTFGSGTRLTVV.

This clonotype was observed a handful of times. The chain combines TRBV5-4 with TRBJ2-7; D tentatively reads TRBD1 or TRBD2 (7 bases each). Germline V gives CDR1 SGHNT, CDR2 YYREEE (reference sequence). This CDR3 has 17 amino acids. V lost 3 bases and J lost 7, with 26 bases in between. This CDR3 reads CASSSRGRGGPFVEQYF. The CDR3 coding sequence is TGTGCCAGCAGCTCGAGGGGGCGGGGAGGGCCATTCGTTGAGCAGTACTTC.

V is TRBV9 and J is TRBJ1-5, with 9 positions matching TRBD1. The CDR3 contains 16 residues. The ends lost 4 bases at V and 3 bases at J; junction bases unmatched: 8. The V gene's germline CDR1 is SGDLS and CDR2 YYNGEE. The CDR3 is CASSQGGTGNNQPQHF. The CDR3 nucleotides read TGTGCCAGCAGCCAAGGGGGGACAGGGAACAATCAGCCCCAGCATTTT.

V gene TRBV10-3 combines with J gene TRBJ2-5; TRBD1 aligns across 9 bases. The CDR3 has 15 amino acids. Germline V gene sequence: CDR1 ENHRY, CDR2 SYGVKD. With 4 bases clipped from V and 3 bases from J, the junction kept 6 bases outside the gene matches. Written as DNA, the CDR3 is TGTGCCATCAGTGTAGGGGACAGGGACGAAGAGACCCAGTACTTC. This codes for CAISVGDRDEETQYF.

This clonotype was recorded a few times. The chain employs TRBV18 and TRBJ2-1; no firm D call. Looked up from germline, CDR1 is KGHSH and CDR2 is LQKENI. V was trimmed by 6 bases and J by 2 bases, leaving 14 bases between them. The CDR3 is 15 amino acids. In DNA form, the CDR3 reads TGTGCCAGCTCGCAACAGAGAGCAGCCTACAATGAGCAGTTCTTC. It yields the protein CASSQQRAAYNEQFF.

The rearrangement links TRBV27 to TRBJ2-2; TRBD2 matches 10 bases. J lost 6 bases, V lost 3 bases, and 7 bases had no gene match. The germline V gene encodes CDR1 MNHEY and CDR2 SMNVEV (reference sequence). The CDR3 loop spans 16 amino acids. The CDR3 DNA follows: TGTGCCAGCAGTTTGAGGCTAGCGGGAGCCCCCGGGGAGCTGTTTTTT. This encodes CASSLRLAGAPGELFF.

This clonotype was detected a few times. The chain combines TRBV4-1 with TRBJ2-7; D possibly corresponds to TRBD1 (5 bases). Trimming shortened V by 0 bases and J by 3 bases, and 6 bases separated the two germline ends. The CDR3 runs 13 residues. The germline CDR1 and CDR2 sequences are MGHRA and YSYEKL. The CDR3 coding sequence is TGCGCCAGCAGCCAAGACAGGGACTACGAGCAGTACTTC. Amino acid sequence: CASSQDRDYEQYF.

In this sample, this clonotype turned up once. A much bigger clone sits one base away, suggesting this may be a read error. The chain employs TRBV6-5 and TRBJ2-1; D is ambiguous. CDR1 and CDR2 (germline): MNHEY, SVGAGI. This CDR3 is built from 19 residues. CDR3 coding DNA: TGTGCCAGCGGTTACTCGGCGCTCGACTCCCACAGCTCCTACAATGAGCAGTTCTTC. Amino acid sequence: CASGYSALDSHSSYNEQFF.

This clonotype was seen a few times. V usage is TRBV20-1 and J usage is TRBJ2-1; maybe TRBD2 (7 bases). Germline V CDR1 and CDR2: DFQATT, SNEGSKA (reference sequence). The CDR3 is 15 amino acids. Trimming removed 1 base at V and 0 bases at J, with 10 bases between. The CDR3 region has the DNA TGCAGTGCTAGAGCAGGGGAGGGCTCCTACAATGAGCAGTTCTTC. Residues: CSARAGEGSYNEQFF.